The 5 T cell receptor beta chains below come from one sample, sequenced in a study of early T cells in non-severe SARS-CoV-2 infection listed by TCRdb under 2021. Libraries came from 5' RACE. For sequencing, a NextSeq 500 was employed. The raw public data were reprocessed by TCRdb itself: fastp quality trimming at Q25, MiXCR clonotype calling, in-frame beta chains only. Each entry is one CDR3 protein sequence, shown with its most common DNA and genes. The sample table lists over 80,000 distinct CDR3 sequences, approximately 12% of them with a count of one. Approximately 4.4% of the sample comes from the top ten. The starting material was whole blood, obtained at baseline. These receptors all come from an adult who was a healthcare worker with PCR-confirmed SARS-CoV-2 infection or an uninfected control (not recorded which).

This clonotype was counted a few times. The CDR3 here is CASTPERVYRTAGLQATEAFF. CDR3 in DNA: TGTGCCAGCACTCCGGAAAGGGTTTATCGGACGGCGGGCCTTCAGGCCACTGAAGCTTTCTTT. The chain links TRBV27 to TRBJ1-1; D remains ambiguous. The CDR3 contains 21 residues. V gave up 7 bases and J gave up 4 bases, with 37 bases separating them. The germline V gene encodes CDR1 MNHEY and CDR2 SMNVEV (reference sequence).

The table lists this clonotype with a few counts. The chain uses TRBV12-3 or TRBV12-4 and TRBJ2-2; 7 bases line up with TRBD1. The CDR3 sequence is 14 residues long. With V trimmed by 8 bases and J by 2 bases, 5 bases remained unmatched. The CDR3 nucleotides read TGTGCCAGCCTGGGACAGACAAACACCGGGGAGCTGTTTTTT. Its translation: CASLGQTNTGELFF.

The rearrangement joins TRBV18 to TRBJ1-1, with D perhaps matching TRBD1 (5 bases). CDR3 length: 15 amino acids. Trimming took off 0 bases at V and 2 bases at J, with 10 bases between the two ends. CDR1 and CDR2 from the germline V gene are KGHSH and LQKENI. This CDR3 is CASSPPRTYNTEAFF. The CDR3 DNA reads TGTGCCAGCTCACCACCGAGGACATACAACACTGAAGCTTTCTTT.

The chain employs TRBV7-2 and TRBJ1-1; TRBD1 agrees at 9 bases. Germline CDR1 SGHTA, CDR2 FQGNSA. The CDR3 covers 14 residues. Unmatched junction bases numbered 9, after V lost 2 bases and J lost 11 bases. The CDR3 region has the DNA TGTGCCAGCAGCTTAAGGGGACAGGGTTTGCGGGCTTTCTTT. Translated: CASSLRGQGLRAFF.

This chain links TRBV12-3 or TRBV12-4 with TRBJ2-3, with 11 bases identical to TRBD2. With V trimmed by 4 bases and J by 3 bases, 6 bases remained unmatched. The CDR3 has 16 amino acids. The CDR3 loop is CASSSGLAVGTDTQYF. DNA of the CDR3: TGTGCCAGCAGTTCGGGACTAGCGGTGGGGACAGATACGCAGTATTTT.